This record concerns one TCR beta chain sequence. This entry comes from a study of blood T cell repertoires in COVID-19. Study information: Material from acute and convalescent COVID-19 was sourced from the United States, Italy and Spain. PBMCs, B-cell-depleted T cells, or T cells were the source of the cDNA or gDNA that made up the material.

In the original workflow: Reference gene primer amplification in the assay estimated nucleated cell counts. Assay: immunoSEQ multiplex PCR; the TCRdb copy retains only in-frame clones and omits some. Clone size and V and J calls were adopted from that table, with D and trimming inferred from the DNA. The sample contains about 83,000 clones, approximately 86% of which appear only once. The length of the CDR3 is 15 residues. The V end was cut by 6 bases, the J end by 7 bases, with 18 bases between. Germline CDR1 and CDR2: MGHRA and YSYEKL. Sequenced input: peripheral blood. The TCR sequence derives from a woman of 80 years or more in a cohort sampled during active or convalescent COVID-19. J is TRBJ1-4 and V is TRBV4-1; a weak D match, TRBD1 (5 bases). Here the CDR3 reads CASRSGHDATEKLFF. The CDR3 bases are TGCGCCAGCAGGTCAGGACATGATGCAACTGAAAAACTGTTTTTT.